This TCR beta chain was sequenced during a study of T cell repertoires in cytomegalovirus infection. CDR3 length: 14 amino acids. Germline lookup yields CDR1 SNHLY and CDR2 FYNNEI. Unmatched junction bases numbered 7, after V lost 8 bases and J lost 4 bases. Study-wide results and limits: The ex vivo response showed dominance by HLA-C-restricted CMV-specific TCR beta clonotypes. Summed public TCR beta family frequency identified CMV carriers bearing the relevant HLA.

With respect to this clonotype: Its cognate antigen is unknown.

From the reads, TCRdb called clonotypes with MiXCR, one entry per CDR3 protein. The table lists 130,000 or so distinct CDR3 sequences, roughly 6.5% of them singletons. The receptor comes from a human donor in good health (CMV status not recorded). Some clones in this sample may be carry-over from other donors' samples. The specimen sequenced was PBMCs. The J gene is TRBJ2-3, the V gene TRBV2; 9 bases map to TRBD2. For the CDR3, the DNA is TGTGCCAGCTCCGGGACTAGCAGTGCAGATACGCAGTATTTT. This sequence encodes CASSGTSSADTQYF.